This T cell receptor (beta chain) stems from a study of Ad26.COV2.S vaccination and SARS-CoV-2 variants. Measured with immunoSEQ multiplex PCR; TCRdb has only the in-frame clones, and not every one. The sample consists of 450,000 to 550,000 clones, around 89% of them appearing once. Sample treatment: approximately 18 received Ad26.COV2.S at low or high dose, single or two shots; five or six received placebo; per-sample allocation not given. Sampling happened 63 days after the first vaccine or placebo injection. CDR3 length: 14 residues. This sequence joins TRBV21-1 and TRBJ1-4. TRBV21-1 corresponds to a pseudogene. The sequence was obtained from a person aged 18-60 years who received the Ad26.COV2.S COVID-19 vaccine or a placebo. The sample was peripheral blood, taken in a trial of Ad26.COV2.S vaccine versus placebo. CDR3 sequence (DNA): TGTGCCAGCAGCAAAAGGGGAGCTAATGAAAAACTGTTTTTT. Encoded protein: CASSKRGANEKLFF.